A single sample is the source of the 23 T cell receptor beta chains below, sequenced in a study of T cell repertoires in cytomegalovirus infection. TCRdb ran MiXCR on the reads and lists one entry per CDR3 protein. Of about 400,000 distinct CDR3 sequences listed, roughly 18% are singletons. Sequenced input: PBMCs. The origin of the receptors is a human donor in good health (CMV status not recorded). Some clones in this sample may be carry-over from other donors' samples.

This clonotype occurred a few times. The rearrangement links TRBV2 to TRBJ1-6, with TRBD1 matching 9 bases. The V segment lost 7 bases and the J segment 7 bases; nucleotides outside the gene matches: 5. This CDR3 region has 14 residues. The germline CDR1 and CDR2 sequences are SNHLY and FYNNEI. The DNA of the CDR3 is TGTGCCAGCAAAAGGGACAGGGACAATTCACCCCTCCACTTT. As protein: CASKRDRDNSPLHF.

This clonotype was seen a few times. The J gene is TRBJ2-5, the V gene TRBV2; 9 bases are a match to TRBD1. This CDR3 contains 14 residues. V shed 8 bases, J shed 2 bases, and the junction held 6 bases outside the gene matches. Germline V gene sequence: CDR1 SNHLY, CDR2 FYNNEI. CDR3 amino acids: CASGRDRDQETQYF. CDR3 nucleotides: TGTGCCAGCGGAAGGGACAGGGATCAAGAGACCCAGTACTTC.

V is TRBV7-8 and J is TRBJ2-1, with 10 bases matching TRBD2. This CDR3 has 17 residues. Germline-derived CDR1 and CDR2 are SGHVS and FQNEAQ. The J segment lost 7 bases and the V segment lost 2 bases, leaving 11 bases of the junction unmatched. The DNA of the CDR3 is TGTGCCAGCAGCTTACTGGAATGGCCTAGCGGGAGTAATGAGCAGTTCTTC. Its translation is CASSLLEWPSGSNEQFF. Full variable domain (outside the CDR3, taken from reference TRBV7-8 and TRBJ2-1): GAGVSQSPRYKVAKRGQDVALRCDPISGHVSLFWYQQALGQGPEFLTYFQNEAQLDKSGLPSDRFFAERPEGSVSTLKIQRTQQEDSAVYLCASSLLEWPSGSNEQFFGPGTRLTVL.

A few counts support this clonotype. The chain couples TRBV19 to TRBJ2-1, with D possibly being TRBD1 (5 bases). V dropped 3 bases and J dropped 2 bases, with 11 bases sitting between them. Looked up from germline, CDR1 is LNHDA and CDR2 is SQIVND (reference sequence). This CDR3 contains 15 residues. CDR3 sequence: CASSMSQVTYNEQFF. The CDR3 DNA reads as TGTGCCAGTAGTATGTCACAGGTGACCTACAATGAGCAGTTCTTC.

This rearrangement joins TRBV14 to TRBJ1-1; a weak D match, TRBD1 (5 bases). Trimming took 0 bases from V and 10 from J, leaving 12 bases between them. The CDR3 consists of 13 residues. Germline CDR1 SGHDN, CDR2 FVKESK. DNA for the CDR3: TGTGCCAGCAGCCAAGATAGGCAGGGTTCAGCTTTCTTT. This translates into CASSQDRQGSAFF.

Regarding this clonotype: This may be a read error, as it is one base from a much larger clone. The missing conserved phenylalanine or tryptophan at the end of this CDR3 makes a read error likely. The J gene is TRBJ2-5, the V gene TRBV7-6; no clear D. Looked up from germline, CDR1 is SGHVS and CDR2 is FNYEAQ. The CDR3 covers 15 residues. The V and J ends lost 1 base and 4 bases respectively, with 13 bases between them. CDR3 DNA sequence: TGTGCCAGCAGCTTAGGGGCCACGGGTAGAGAGACCCAGTACTCC. Protein product: CASSLGATGRETQYS.

This clonotype was picked up many times. The chain uses TRBV7-9 and TRBJ2-1; the match to TRBD2 covers 8 bases. V dropped 5 bases and J dropped 8; count of bases not matched to a gene: 5. Germline loops: CDR1 SEHNR, CDR2 FQNEAQ (reference sequence). The CDR3 runs 13 residues. The CDR3 is CASSHPTSDEQFF. CDR3 DNA sequence: TGTGCCAGCAGCCACCCGACTAGCGATGAGCAGTTCTTC.

The chain uses TRBV11-2 and TRBJ2-3, with TRBD2 matching over 8 bases. Germline V gives CDR1 SGHAT, CDR2 FQNNGV. V lost 5 bases to trimming and J lost 1 base; unmatched junction nucleotides: 11. CDR3 length: 17 residues. The CDR3: CASSVLEGAGGTDTQYF. The CDR3 DNA follows: TGTGCCAGCAGCGTACTCGAAGGAGCGGGGGGCACAGATACGCAGTATTTT.

The gene calls are TRBV20-1 and TRBJ2-7; D is possibly TRBD1 (5 bases). Deletions cut 5 bases from V and 6 bases from J, with 17 bases between. The germline gives CDR1 DFQATT, CDR2 SNEGSKA (reference sequence). The CDR3 totals 13 residues. The CDR3 sequence is CSAHRGTRVEQYF. CDR3 coding DNA: TGCAGTGCTCATAGGGGAACCCGGGTCGAGCAGTACTTC.

The sample holds a few counts of this clonotype. The V call is TRBV4-3, the J call TRBJ1-1, with D tentatively TRBD1 (5 bases). CDR1 LGHNA and CDR2 YSLEER come from the germline V gene. V lost 3 bases to trimming and J lost 8 bases, with 22 bases between them. This CDR3 is 16 amino acids long. Here the CDR3 reads CASSQTLGRGDTEAFF. CDR3 nucleotide sequence: TGCGCCAGCAGCCAGACCCTAGGTAGGGGAGATACCGAAGCTTTCTTT.

This rearrangement joins TRBV3-1 to TRBJ2-4; no firm D call. The CDR3 covers 13 residues. V was pared by 2 bases and J by 7 bases, with 9 bases between. Germline V gives CDR1 LGHDT, CDR2 YNNKEL (reference sequence). CDR3 in amino acids: CASSQNQGNIQYF. In DNA, the CDR3 is TGTGCCAGCAGCCAAAACCAAGGGAACATTCAGTACTTC.

The CDR3, as DNA: TGTGCCAGCAGTTCTTGGGGCTTGGGAGATCAGCCCCAGCATTTT. It is translated as CASSSWGLGDQPQHF. The chain recombines TRBV6-8 with TRBJ1-5, with D perhaps matching TRBD1 (5 bases). The CDR3 loop spans 15 amino acids. The ends were cut back, 4 bases at V and 5 bases at J, with 15 bases in the middle. CDR1 MNHGY and CDR2 SAAAGT come from the germline V gene.

There are many counts of this clonotype. The genes are TRBV7-2 and TRBJ2-1; weak D call: TRBD2 (5 bases). The CDR3 extends over 15 amino acids. The germline gives CDR1 SGHTA, CDR2 FQGNSA. V was shortened by 3 bases and J by 0 bases, with 9 bases between the two germline ends. The CDR3 here is CASSFGLPSYNEQFF. The CDR3 region has the DNA TGTGCCAGCAGCTTTGGACTGCCCTCCTACAATGAGCAGTTCTTC.

This clonotype appeared a few times. The chain uses TRBV27 and TRBJ2-7; the match to TRBD2 covers 8 bases. This CDR3 region has 14 residues. Trimming cost V 6 bases and J 0 bases; bases outside gene matches: 4. In germline, CDR1 is MNHEY, CDR2 SMNVEV (reference sequence). The CDR3 coding sequence is TGTGCCAGCAGAATTGGACTAGCCTCCTACGAGCAGTACTTC. It translates to CASRIGLASYEQYF.

The chain links TRBV7-2 to TRBJ2-3; D not resolved. Germline lookup yields CDR1 SGHTA and CDR2 FQGNSA. This CDR3 has 15 amino acids. Between the trimmed V and J ends, which lost 5 bases and 5 bases, there was a span of 17 bases. The CDR3 DNA reads as TGTGCCAGCAGCCCCTGGGGTCGACTGGTAGATACGCAGTATTTT. Its translation: CASSPWGRLVDTQYF.

The chain employs TRBV5-5 and TRBJ2-1, with 9 positions matching TRBD1. CDR3 size: 15 residues. The germline gives CDR1 SGHKS, CDR2 YYEKEE (reference sequence). V gave up 4 bases and J gave up 6 bases; unmatched junction bases: 8. CDR3 loop: CASSRTGGGFNEQFF. The CDR3 DNA reads as TGTGCCAGCAGCCGTACAGGGGGCGGTTTCAATGAGCAGTTCTTC.

This clonotype was counted between two and nine times. This chain's CDR3 is CASSGGRGSYNSPLHF. In DNA form, the CDR3 reads TGTGCCAGCAGTGGGGGACGCGGGTCCTATAATTCACCCCTCCACTTT. This chain links TRBV12-3 or TRBV12-4 with TRBJ1-6; perhaps TRBD1 as D (5 bases). V dropped 5 bases and J dropped 1 base, with 12 bases sitting between them. The CDR3 spans 16 residues.

The table lists this clonotype with many counts. The chain employs TRBV7-8 and TRBJ1-5; 7 nucleotides agree with TRBD1. The CDR3 totals 16 residues. Germline CDR1 SGHVS, CDR2 FQNEAQ. After removal of 5 bases from V and 6 bases from J, the junction contained 13 bases not matched to a gene. The DNA for the CDR3 is TGTGCCAGCAGCCACGAGACAGGGAGGGAGGGTCAGCCCCAGCATTTT. The encoded protein is CASSHETGREGQPQHF.

This clonotype was found a few times. The V and J genes are TRBV18 and TRBJ1-2; 8 bases map to TRBD1. The CDR3 contains 13 residues. Germline V CDR1 and CDR2: KGHSH, LQKENI. V lost 3 bases to trimming and J lost 5 bases; unmatched junction nucleotides: 2. The CDR3 sequence: CASSPDREYGYTF. The CDR3, as DNA: TGTGCCAGCTCACCGGACAGGGAGTATGGCTACACCTTC.

This clonotype was recorded at least ten times. The genes are TRBV7-2 and TRBJ2-3; 11 bases agree with TRBD2. The CDR3 runs to 15 residues. V lost 5 bases and J lost 6; bases outside the gene matches: 7. Germline CDR1 is SGHTA and CDR2 is FQGNSA. CDR3 sequence: CASSTTSGRGDTQYF. CDR3 coding DNA: TGTGCCAGCAGCACAACTAGCGGGAGAGGGGATACGCAGTATTTT.

V is TRBV7-6 and J is TRBJ2-1; D gene ambiguous. CDR1 SGHVS and CDR2 FNYEAQ come from the germline V gene. The CDR3 covers 16 residues. Trimming took 6 bases from V and 3 from J, leaving 18 bases between them. DNA of the CDR3: TGTGCCAGCAGGCCCCTAGGGCAGGTGGGCTACAATGAGCAGTTCTTC. Translating it yields CASRPLGQVGYNEQFF.

V gene TRBV2 combines with J gene TRBJ2-5; 9 bases are shared with TRBD1. The CDR3 spans 13 residues. Trimming cost V 11 bases and J 5 bases; bases outside gene matches: 9. Germline assignment: CDR1 SNHLY and CDR2 FYNNEI. The CDR3 loop is CAGHRGRLETQYF. CDR3 nucleotides: TGTGCCGGCCACAGGGGGCGCTTGGAGACCCAGTACTTC.

This clonotype was observed many times. This chain links TRBV7-2 with TRBJ2-7; D not resolved. Germline CDR1 SGHTA, CDR2 FQGNSA. The CDR3 totals 16 residues. V was shortened by 1 base and J by 3 bases, with 16 bases between the two germline ends. Here the CDR3 reads CASSLVGVAELYEQYF. CDR3 DNA: TGTGCCAGCAGCTTAGTTGGGGTGGCGGAGCTCTACGAGCAGTACTTC.